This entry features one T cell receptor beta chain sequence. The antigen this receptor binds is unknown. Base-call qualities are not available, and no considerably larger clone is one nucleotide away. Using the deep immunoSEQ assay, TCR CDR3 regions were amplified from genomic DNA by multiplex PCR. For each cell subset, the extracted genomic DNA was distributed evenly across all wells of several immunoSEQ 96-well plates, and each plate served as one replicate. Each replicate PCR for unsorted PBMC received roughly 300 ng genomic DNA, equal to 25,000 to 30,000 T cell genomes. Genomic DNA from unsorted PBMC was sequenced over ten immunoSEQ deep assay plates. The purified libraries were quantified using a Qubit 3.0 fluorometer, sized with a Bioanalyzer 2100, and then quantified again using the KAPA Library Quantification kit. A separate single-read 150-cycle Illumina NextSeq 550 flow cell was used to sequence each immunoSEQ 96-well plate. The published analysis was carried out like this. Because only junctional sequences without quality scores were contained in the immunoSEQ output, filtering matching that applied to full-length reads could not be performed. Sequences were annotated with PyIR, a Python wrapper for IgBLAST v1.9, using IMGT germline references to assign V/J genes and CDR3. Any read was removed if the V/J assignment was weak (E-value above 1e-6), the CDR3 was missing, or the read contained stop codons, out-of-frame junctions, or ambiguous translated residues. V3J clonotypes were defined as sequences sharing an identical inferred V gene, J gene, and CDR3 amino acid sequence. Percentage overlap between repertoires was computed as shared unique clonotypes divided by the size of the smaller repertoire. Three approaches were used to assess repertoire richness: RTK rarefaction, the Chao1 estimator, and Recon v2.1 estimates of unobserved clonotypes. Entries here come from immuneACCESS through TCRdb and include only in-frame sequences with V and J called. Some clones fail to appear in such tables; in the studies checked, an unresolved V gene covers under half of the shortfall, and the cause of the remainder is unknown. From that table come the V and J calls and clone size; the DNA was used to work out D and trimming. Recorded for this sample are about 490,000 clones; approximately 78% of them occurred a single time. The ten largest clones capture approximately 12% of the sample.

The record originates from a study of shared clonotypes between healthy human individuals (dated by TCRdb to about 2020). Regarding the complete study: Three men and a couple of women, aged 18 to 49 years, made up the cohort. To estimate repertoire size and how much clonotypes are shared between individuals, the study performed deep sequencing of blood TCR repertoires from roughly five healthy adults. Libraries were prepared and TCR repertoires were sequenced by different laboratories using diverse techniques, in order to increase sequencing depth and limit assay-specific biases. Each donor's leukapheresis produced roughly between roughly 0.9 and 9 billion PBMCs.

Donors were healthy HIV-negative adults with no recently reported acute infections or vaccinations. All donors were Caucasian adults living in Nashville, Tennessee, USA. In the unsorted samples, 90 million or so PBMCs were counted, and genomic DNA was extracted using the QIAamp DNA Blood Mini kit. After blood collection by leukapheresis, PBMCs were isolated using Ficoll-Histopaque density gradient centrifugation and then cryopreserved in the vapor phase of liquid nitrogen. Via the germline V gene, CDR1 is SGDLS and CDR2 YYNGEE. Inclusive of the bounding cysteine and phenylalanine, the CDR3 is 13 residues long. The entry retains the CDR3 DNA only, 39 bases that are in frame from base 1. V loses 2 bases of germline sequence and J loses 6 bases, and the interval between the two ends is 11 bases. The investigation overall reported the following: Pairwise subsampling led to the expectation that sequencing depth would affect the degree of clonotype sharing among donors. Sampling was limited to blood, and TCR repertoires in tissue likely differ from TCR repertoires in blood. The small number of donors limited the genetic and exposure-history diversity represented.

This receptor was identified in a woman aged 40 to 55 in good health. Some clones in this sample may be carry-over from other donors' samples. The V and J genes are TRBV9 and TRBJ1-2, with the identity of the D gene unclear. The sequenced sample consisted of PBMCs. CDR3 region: CASSVLPPDGYTF. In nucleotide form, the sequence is TGTGCCAGCAGCGTTTTGCCCCCCGATGGCTACACCTTC. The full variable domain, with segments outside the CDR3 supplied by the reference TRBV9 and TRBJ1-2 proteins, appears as DSGVTQTPKHLITATGQRVTLRCSPRSGDLSVYWYQQSLDQGLQFLIQYYNGEERAKGNILERFSAQQFPDLHSELNLSSLELGDSALYFCASSVLPPDGYTFGSGTRLTVV.